This T cell receptor (beta chain) is from a study of blood T cell repertoires in COVID-19. About the study: Samples taken during acute and convalescent COVID-19 were collected in the United States, Italy and Spain. Sources were T cells, B-cell-depleted T cells, or PBMCs; the material itself was cDNA or gDNA.

Per the original methods: Amplifying reference gene primers gave estimates of nucleated cell counts. Using immunoSEQ multiplex PCR, the repertoire was profiled, and TCRdb retains in-frame clones only, with some absent. The DNA gave D and trimming, while V, J and clone size come from that table. Here the sample spans about 260,000 clones, 84% being singletons. In germline, CDR1 is SEHNR, CDR2 FQNEAQ (reference sequence). Trimming removed 4 bases at V and 3 bases at J, with 9 bases between. The CDR3 runs to 13 residues. This chain uses TRBV7-9 with TRBJ1-1; D unclear. The sample comprised peripheral blood. The TCR originated in a human donor in a cohort sampled during active COVID-19. DNA for the CDR3: TGTGCCAGCAGCTCCCCGGGGTACACTGAAGCTTTCTTT. It codes for CASSSPGYTEAFF.